This T cell receptor (beta chain) was profiled in a study of cytomegalovirus exposure and HLA in healthy donors. Study in general: T cells numbering around 200 million yielded some 100 million unique TCR beta sequences in an earlier analysis.

Note on this clone: Its specificity is not known.

Trimming pared 3 bases from V and 10 bases from J, leaving 7 bases between. Germline assignment: CDR1 DFQATT and CDR2 SNEGSKA (reference sequence). The CDR3 is 10 residues long. PCR involved 60 Vbeta and 13 Jbeta primers. Sequenced by immunoSEQ multiplex PCR; TCRdb stores in-frame clones only, minus some. The sample records 150,000 to 200,000 clones, more than 70% being singletons. General observations from the study: A later analysis revealed that TCR association rates differed between HLA loci, peaking at DRB1 and bottoming out at HLA-C.

The receptor was derived from a male donor in good health and CMV-seropositive. V usage is TRBV20-1 and J usage is TRBJ1-5; no firm D call. Sequencing was performed on PBMCs. CDR3 residues: CSASRDPQHF. CDR3 nucleotides: TGCAGTGCTAGCCGGGATCCCCAGCATTTT.